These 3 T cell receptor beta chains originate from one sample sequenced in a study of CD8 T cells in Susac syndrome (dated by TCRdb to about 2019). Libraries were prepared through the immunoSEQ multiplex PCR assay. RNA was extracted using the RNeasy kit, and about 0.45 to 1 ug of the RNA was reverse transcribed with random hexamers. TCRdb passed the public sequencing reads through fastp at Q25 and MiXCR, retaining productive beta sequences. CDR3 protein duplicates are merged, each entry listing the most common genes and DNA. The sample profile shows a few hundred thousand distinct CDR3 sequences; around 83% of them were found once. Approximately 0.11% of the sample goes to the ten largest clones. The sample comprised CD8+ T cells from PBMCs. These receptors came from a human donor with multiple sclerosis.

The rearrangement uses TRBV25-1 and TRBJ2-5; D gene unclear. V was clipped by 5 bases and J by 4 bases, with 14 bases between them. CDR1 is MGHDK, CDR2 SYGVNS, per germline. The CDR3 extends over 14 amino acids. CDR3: CASSRSERGETQYF. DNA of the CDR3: TGTGCCAGCAGTAGGAGCGAGCGAGGAGAGACCCAGTACTTC.

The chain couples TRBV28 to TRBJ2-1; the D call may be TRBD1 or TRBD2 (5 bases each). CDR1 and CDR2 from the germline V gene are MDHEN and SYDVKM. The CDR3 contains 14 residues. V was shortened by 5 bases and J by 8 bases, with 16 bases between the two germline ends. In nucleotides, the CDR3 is TGTGCCAGCAGTGGGGCAGAAAGGCGGGATGAGCAGTTCTTC. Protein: CASSGAERRDEQFF.

The CDR3: CASSFKHGDPPYEQYF. CDR3 DNA: TGTGCCAGCAGCTTCAAGCATGGGGATCCCCCCTACGAGCAGTACTTC. The rearrangement joins TRBV7-3 to TRBJ2-7; D is unresolved. Germline CDR1 SGHTA, CDR2 FQGTGA. V was pared by 3 bases and J by 2 bases, with 17 bases between. The CDR3 covers 16 residues.